The 25 T cell receptor beta chains in this list originate from one sample, sequenced in a study of blood T cell repertoires in COVID-19. TCRdb's table, derived via immunoSEQ multiplex PCR, lists solely in-frame clones and lacks some. This sample has about 69,000 clones, with 70% to 90% found just once. What was sequenced was peripheral blood. Receptors originate from a man in his thirties or forties with acute or convalescent COVID-19.

This rearrangement joins TRBV7-2 to TRBJ2-1, with TRBD1 as a possible D gene (7 bases). The CDR3 is made up of 16 amino acids. Germline CDR1 reads SGHTA; CDR2 reads FQGNSA. The germline V and J ends were trimmed by 2 bases and 3 bases, with 14 bases remaining between them. The CDR3 sequence is CASSLHQGGFYNEQFF. DNA of the CDR3: TGTGCCAGCAGCTTACACCAGGGGGGATTCTACAATGAGCAGTTCTTC. Filled out from reference TRBV7-2 and TRBJ2-1, the complete variable domain reads GAGVSQSPSNKVTEKGKDVELRCDPISGHTALYWYRQSLGQGLEFLIYFQGNSAPDKSGLPSDRFSAERTGGSVSTLTIQRTQQEDSAVYLCASSLHQGGFYNEQFFGPGTRLTVL.

CDR3 sequence: CASSYSISGYGYTF. CDR3 nucleotide sequence: TGTGCCAGCAGTTACTCGATCTCGGGGTATGGCTACACCTTC. This chain joins TRBV6-5 and TRBJ1-2; no reliable D call. V was cut by 0 bases and J by 5 bases, with 10 bases left in between. The CDR3 extends over 14 amino acids. CDR1 MNHEY and CDR2 SVGAGI come from the germline V gene.

The chain uses TRBV27 and TRBJ2-1; 11 nucleotides align to TRBD2. Looked up from germline, CDR1 is MNHEY and CDR2 is SMNVEV (reference sequence). This CDR3 is built from 15 residues. Trimming removed 7 bases from V and 8 bases from J; junction bases left unmatched: 10. The CDR3 loop reads CASKTLAGGIDEQFF. The CDR3, as DNA: TGTGCCAGCAAAACCTTAGCGGGAGGGATCGATGAGCAGTTCTTC.

In regard to this clone: One end of the junction is discordant with germline, which a read error may explain. The rearrangement links TRBV6-1 to TRBJ2-7; 7 bases fit TRBD2. The CDR3 runs 13 residues. Germline V CDR1 and CDR2: MNHNS, SASEGT. CDR3 DNA sequence: TGTGCCAGCAGTGAACGGGAGGAGAATCCCGGACGTTTC. Protein sequence: CASSEREENPGRF.

V and J are TRBV2 and TRBJ1-4, with unresolved D. The CDR3 extends over 13 amino acids. Between the trimmed V and J ends, which lost 7 bases and 4 bases, there was a span of 10 bases. Germline loops: CDR1 SNHLY, CDR2 FYNNEI. Here the CDR3 DNA reads TGTGCCAGCAATGAGGGAGTTAATGAAAAACTGTTTTTT. Residues: CASNEGVNEKLFF. Using reference TRBV2 and TRBJ1-4 for the parts outside the CDR3, the full variable domain is EPEVTQTPSHQVTQMGQEVILRCVPISNHLYFYWYRQILGQKVEFLVSFYNNEISEKSEIFDDQFSVERPDGSNFTLKIRSTKLEDSAMYFCASNEGVNEKLFFGSGTQLSVL.

The CDR3 sequence is CASSPRQVGQPQHF. In DNA form, the CDR3 reads TGTGCCAGCTCACCTAGACAGGTCGGACAGCCCCAGCATTTT. The chain recombines TRBV18 with TRBJ1-5, with a possible D match to TRBD1 (6 bases). Germline V gene lookup returns CDR1 KGHSH and CDR2 LQKENI. This CDR3 spans 14 amino acids. Trimming cost V 3 bases and J 7 bases, with 13 bases left between them.

The chain carries TRBV13 and TRBJ2-3; 13 bases align to TRBD2. CDR3 length: 17 amino acids. Germline V gene lookup returns CDR1 PRHDT and CDR2 FYEKMQ (reference sequence). V gave up 1 base and J gave up 2 bases; unmatched junction bases: 3. CDR3 residues: CASSLVGLAGDTDTQYF. CDR3 in DNA: TGTGCCAGCAGCTTAGTCGGACTAGCGGGAGACACAGATACGCAGTATTTT.

The rearrangement joins TRBV5-4 to TRBJ1-1, with a weak D call TRBD1 (6 bases). The CDR3 spans 16 residues. V was cut by 2 bases and J by 6 bases, with 20 bases left in between. The germline V gene encodes CDR1 SGHNT and CDR2 YYREEE (reference sequence). CDR3 sequence reads: CASSFGAIQGFAEAFF. DNA for the CDR3: TGTGCCAGCAGCTTCGGGGCTATACAGGGTTTCGCTGAAGCTTTCTTT.

The chain recombines TRBV5-1 with TRBJ1-1; 8 positions match TRBD1. V shed 7 bases and J 1 base; nucleotides not matched to a gene: 15. The CDR3 extends over 17 amino acids. Germline CDR1 SGHRS, CDR2 YFSETQ. CDR3 region: CASGWGDRGIENTEAFF. CDR3 coding DNA: TGCGCCAGCGGTTGGGGCGACAGGGGAATTGAGAACACTGAAGCTTTCTTT.

The chain is built from TRBV3-1 (or the pseudogene TRBV3-2) and TRBJ1-2; 9 nucleotides align to TRBD1. Germline values: CDR1 LGHDT, CDR2 YNNKEL (reference sequence). V gave up 4 bases and J gave up 5 bases; unmatched junction bases: 14. The CDR3 consists of 17 residues. DNA of the CDR3: TGTGCCAGCAGCCTACACACCCTGGGACAGGGTGGGTATGGCTACACCTTC. Translation gives CASSLHTLGQGGYGYTF.

This clone was detected only a few times. The rearrangement uses TRBV13 and TRBJ2-3; D not resolved. The CDR3 is 16 residues long. Germline values: CDR1 PRHDT, CDR2 FYEKMQ (reference sequence). Between the trimmed V and J ends, which lost 2 bases and 2 bases, there was a span of 14 bases. DNA of the CDR3: TGTGCCAGCAGCTTACAGGTCGGCGCAGTCACAGATACGCAGTATTTT. This gives the protein CASSLQVGAVTDTQYF.

This chain joins TRBV5-1 and TRBJ1-1; unclear D gene. Trimming pared 4 bases from V and 1 base from J, leaving 14 bases between. The V gene's germline CDR1 is SGHRS and CDR2 YFSETQ. This CDR3 has 15 amino acids. This CDR3 reads CASSRSGGKNTEAFF. The CDR3 DNA follows: TGCGCCAGCAGCCGTTCTGGAGGCAAGAACACTGAAGCTTTCTTT.

The gene calls are TRBV24-1 and TRBJ2-1, with 13 bases fitting TRBD2. CDR3 length: 15 amino acids. With 4 bases clipped from V and 6 bases from J, the junction kept 2 bases outside the gene matches. The germline V gene encodes CDR1 KGHDR and CDR2 SFDVKD. This chain's CDR3 is CATSDRTSGGNEQFF. CDR3 DNA: TGTGCCACCAGTGACCGGACTAGCGGGGGCAATGAGCAGTTCTTC.

CDR3: CASSSTRGGQGYTF. The CDR3 nucleotides are TGCGCCAGCAGCTCAACCCGGGGGGGACAAGGCTACACCTTC. J is TRBJ1-2 and V is TRBV5-1, with a tentative D call TRBD1 (6 bases). CDR3 size: 14 residues. V lost 3 bases, J lost 8 bases, and 17 bases lay in between. The germline V gene has CDR1 SGHRS and CDR2 YFSETQ.

V gene TRBV19 combines with J gene TRBJ2-1, with TRBD1 matching 8 bases. The length of the CDR3 is 15 residues. The trim removed 5 bases at V and 2 bases at J, leaving 5 bases unmatched. The germline gives CDR1 LNHDA, CDR2 SQIVND (reference sequence). The CDR3 DNA sequence: TGTGCCAGTAGTCCCCCAGGGGGCGCCTACAATGAGCAGTTCTTC. It translates to CASSPPGGAYNEQFF.

The chain carries TRBV29-1 and TRBJ1-3; D is perhaps TRBD1 (6 bases). There are 14 residues in the CDR3. The germline V and J ends were trimmed by 5 bases and 0 bases, with 11 bases remaining between them. Germline V gene lookup returns CDR1 SQVTM and CDR2 ANQGSEA. The CDR3 region has the DNA TGCAGCGTTTATACAGGGCTCTCTGGAAACACCATATATTTT. Encoded protein: CSVYTGLSGNTIYF.

V usage is TRBV12-3 or TRBV12-4 and J usage is TRBJ2-1; D unclear. The CDR3 loop spans 13 amino acids. Trimming removed 10 bases from V and 2 bases from J, with 12 bases in between. The CDR3 DNA follows: TGTGCCACTTCCTCGCGGCCCTACAATGAGCAGTTCTTC. Translated: CATSSRPYNEQFF.

The J gene is TRBJ1-6, the V gene TRBV6-5; 10 nucleotides agree with TRBD1. Per the germline V gene, CDR1 is MNHEY and CDR2 is SVGAGI. V lost 6 bases, J lost 6 bases, and 5 bases stayed unmatched. CDR3 length: 15 amino acids. The DNA for the CDR3 is TGTGCCAGCAGGGGACAGGGGAGGGGTAATTCACCCCTCCACTTT. Its translation: CASRGQGRGNSPLHF.

This clone has a handful of counts. The rearrangement links TRBV30 to TRBJ1-1, with D possibly TRBD1 on 5 matching bases. Germline-derived CDR1 and CDR2 are GTSNPN and SVGIG (reference sequence). CDR3 length equals 13 residues. V was shortened by 4 bases and J by 5 bases, with 14 bases between the two germline ends. CDR3 nucleotide sequence: TGTGCCTGGATGGTCCAGCAGGGAACTGAAGCTTTCTTT. This gives the protein CAWMVQQGTEAFF. Together with reference TRBV30 and TRBJ1-1, the CDR3 gives the full variable domain: SQTIHQWPATLVQPVGSPLSLECTVEGTSNPNLYWYRQAAGRGLQLLFYSVGIGQISSEVPQNLSASRPQDRQFILSSKKLLLSDSGFYLCAWMVQQGTEAFFGQGTRLTVV.

This clone was seen just once. This chain connects TRBV10-2 to TRBJ1-5; possibly TRBD1 for D (6 bases). CDR3 length equals 13 residues. Germline loops: CDR1 WSHSY, CDR2 SAAADI. V dropped 7 bases and J dropped 1 base, with 8 bases sitting between them. CDR3 sequence: CASKTGSNQPQHF. The CDR3 DNA reads as TGCGCCAGCAAAACAGGGAGCAATCAGCCCCAGCATTTT.

The V call is TRBV11-2, the J call TRBJ1-1; maybe TRBD1 (6 bases). This CDR3 is 15 amino acids long. V was trimmed by 4 bases and J by 1 base, leaving 13 bases between them. The germline V gene has CDR1 SGHAT and CDR2 FQNNGV. In DNA form, the CDR3 reads TGTGCCAGCAGCTATAGGGGCAGGGGGAACACTGAAGCTTTCTTT. Its translation is CASSYRGRGNTEAFF.

The genes are TRBV5-6 and TRBJ1-2; tentative D call: TRBD1 (6 bases). CDR1 is SGHDT, CDR2 YYEEEE, per germline. V was cut by 2 bases and J by 0 bases, with 17 bases left in between. This CDR3 has 17 amino acids. CDR3 protein: CASSFSETGSSNYGYTF. CDR3 in DNA: TGTGCCAGCAGCTTTAGCGAGACAGGATCATCTAACTATGGCTACACCTTC. The full variable domain, its missing parts supplied by reference TRBV5-6 and TRBJ1-2, is DAGVTQSPTHLIKTRGQQVTLRCSPKSGHDTVSWYQQALGQGPQFIFQYYEEEERQRGNFPDRFSGHQFPNYSSELNVNALLLGDSALYLCASSFSETGSSNYGYTFGSGTRLTVV.

The rearrangement joins TRBV7-9 to TRBJ2-7, with a possible D match to TRBD2 (6 bases). Germline CDR1 reads SEHNR; CDR2 reads FQNEAQ (reference sequence). The V gene lost 4 bases and the J gene lost 6 bases, with 10 bases spanning the gap. The CDR3 is made up of 12 amino acids. CDR3 DNA sequence: TGTGCCAGCAGCTCGGGACTGACCGAGCAGTACGTC. Protein product: CASSSGLTEQYV.

The chain has TRBV7-2 and TRBJ2-2; 11 bases are shared with TRBD2. There are 17 residues in the CDR3. Trimming at V came to 4 bases and at J to 6 bases, leaving 10 bases not matched to a gene. Germline V gene lookup returns CDR1 SGHTA and CDR2 FQGNSA. The DNA of the CDR3 is TGTGCCAGCAGCTCCTCCCCGACTAGCGGGAAGGCCGGGGAGCTGTTTTTT. Translating gives CASSSSPTSGKAGELFF.

The chain uses TRBV28 and TRBJ1-5, with D hard to call. V was clipped by 5 bases and J by 4 bases, with 9 bases between them. The CDR3 extends over 13 amino acids. Germline V lookup: CDR1 MDHEN, CDR2 SYDVKM. For the CDR3, the DNA is TGTGCCAGCAGTCTCCCAGGAAATCAGCCCCAGCATTTT. Translated: CASSLPGNQPQHF.